This T cell receptor beta chain was found in a study of memory CD4+ T cells and cytomegalovirus serostatus. Whole-study context: Donors were healthy Belgian adults, fewer than ten CMV seropositive and 24 seronegative.

This clone came up a few times. Its target is unknown. Authors' data handling: After removing out-of-frame reads, over 2 million distinct TCRbeta sequences remained. Assay used: immunoSEQ multiplex PCR; TCRdb lists only in-frame clones, some missing. Clone size and V and J calls were adopted from that table, with D and trimming inferred from the DNA. The data show roughly 67,000 clones, approximately 80% seen once. Study-level points and caveats: Suggested: most of the CMV-linked TCR signature lies in CD4+ memory cells. CD4+ memory repertoires contained about two fifths of the 164 reported CMV TCRbeta sequences.

Single viable CD3+CD4+CD8-CD45RO+ cells were sorted as the memory CD4+ T cells. Germline CDR1 and CDR2: SQVTM and ANQGSEA. The CDR3 is made up of 13 amino acids. Trimming at V came to 4 bases and at J to 6 bases, leaving 1 base not matched to a gene. This sequence was found in an adult in good health and CMV-seropositive. The J gene is TRBJ1-6, the V gene TRBV29-1; TRBD1 matches at 9 bases. Sequenced: memory CD4+ T cells from blood. CDR3 sequence (DNA): TGCAGCGTTGGACAGGGGGTTAATTCACCCCTCCACTTT. It translates to CSVGQGVNSPLHF.